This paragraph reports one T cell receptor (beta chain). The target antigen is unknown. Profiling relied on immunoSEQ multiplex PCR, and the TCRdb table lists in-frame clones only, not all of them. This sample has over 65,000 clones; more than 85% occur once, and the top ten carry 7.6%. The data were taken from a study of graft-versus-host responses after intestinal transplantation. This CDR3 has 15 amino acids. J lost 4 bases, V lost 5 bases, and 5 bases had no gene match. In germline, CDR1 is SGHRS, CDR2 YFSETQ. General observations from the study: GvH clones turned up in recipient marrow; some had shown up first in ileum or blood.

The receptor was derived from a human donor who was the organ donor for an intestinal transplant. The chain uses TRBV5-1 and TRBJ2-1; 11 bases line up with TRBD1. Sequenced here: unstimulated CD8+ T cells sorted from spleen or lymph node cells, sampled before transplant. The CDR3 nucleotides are TGCGCCAGCAGTGGACGGGACAGGGGGTACAATGAGCAGTTCTTC. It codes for CASSGRDRGYNEQFF.